Reported below is one T cell receptor beta chain. No antigen is known for it. The PCR used 60 Vbeta and 13 Jbeta primers. Clones were sequenced by immunoSEQ multiplex PCR, and TCRdb holds only the in-frame ones, with some missing. Among 150,000 or so clones listed, 80% were seen once. This record belongs to a study of cytomegalovirus exposure and HLA in healthy donors. Findings and limits, study-wide: It was confirmed in vitro that three of the CMV-associated chains were specific for CMV antigens. A classifier reportedly called cytomegalovirus status with high sensitivity and specificity. The study reported that TCR beta sequences accurately predicted HLA-A and HLA-B alleles in most subjects. The authors later found TCR association rates varying by HLA locus, with DRB1 most and HLA-C fewest.

Germline CDR1 and CDR2: SGHAT and FQNNGV. The CDR3 has 14 residues. The V end lost 1 base, the J end lost 7 bases, and 13 bases lay between the germline ends. Source material: PBMCs. This chain links TRBV11-2 with TRBJ1-2, with a possible D match to TRBD1 (5 bases). This receptor was identified in a man aged 25-45 years in good health and CMV-seropositive. The CDR3 reads CASSLGVVRVGYTF. The CDR3 DNA reads as TGTGCCAGCAGCTTAGGTGTGGTCAGGGTTGGCTACACCTTC.